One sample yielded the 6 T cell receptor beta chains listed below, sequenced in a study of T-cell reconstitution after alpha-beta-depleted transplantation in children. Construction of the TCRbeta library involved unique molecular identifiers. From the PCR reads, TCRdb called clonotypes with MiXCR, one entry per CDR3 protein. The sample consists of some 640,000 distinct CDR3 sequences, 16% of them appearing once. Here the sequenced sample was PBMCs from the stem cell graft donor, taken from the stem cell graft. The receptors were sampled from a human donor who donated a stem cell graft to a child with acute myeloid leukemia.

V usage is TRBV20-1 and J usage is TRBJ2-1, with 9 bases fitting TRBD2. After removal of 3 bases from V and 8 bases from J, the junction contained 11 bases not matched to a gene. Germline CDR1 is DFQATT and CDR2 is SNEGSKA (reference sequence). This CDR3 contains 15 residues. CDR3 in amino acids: CSARASGALEDEQFF. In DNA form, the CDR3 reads TGCAGTGCTAGGGCTAGCGGGGCCCTTGAGGATGAGCAGTTCTTC.

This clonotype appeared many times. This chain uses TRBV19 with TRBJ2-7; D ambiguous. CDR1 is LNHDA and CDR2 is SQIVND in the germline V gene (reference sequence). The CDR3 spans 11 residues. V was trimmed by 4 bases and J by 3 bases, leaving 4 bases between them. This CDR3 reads CASSNLYEQYF. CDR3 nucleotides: TGTGCCAGTAGTAACCTCTACGAGCAGTACTTC.

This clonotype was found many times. The DNA of the CDR3 is TGCAGTGCTCCGGACTTAATCTCTGGAAACACCATATATTTT. Translated: CSAPDLISGNTIYF. The chain has TRBV20-1 and TRBJ1-3; no definite D call. Germline CDR1 DFQATT, CDR2 SNEGSKA (reference sequence). V was trimmed by 5 bases and J by 0 bases, leaving 11 bases between them. CDR3 size: 14 residues.

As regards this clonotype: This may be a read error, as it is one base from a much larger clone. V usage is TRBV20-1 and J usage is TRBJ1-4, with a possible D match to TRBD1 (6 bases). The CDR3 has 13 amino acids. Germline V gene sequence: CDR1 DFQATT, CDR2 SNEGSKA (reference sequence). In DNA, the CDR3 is TGCAGTGCAGGGGGGCCAGGAAGTGAAAAACTGTATTTT. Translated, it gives CSAGGPGSEKLYF.

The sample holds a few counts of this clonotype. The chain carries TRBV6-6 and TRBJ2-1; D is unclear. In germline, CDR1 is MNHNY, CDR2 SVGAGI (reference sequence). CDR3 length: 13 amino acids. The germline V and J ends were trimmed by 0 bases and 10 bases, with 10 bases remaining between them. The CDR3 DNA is TGTGCCAGCAGTTACTCGCAGGTTTGGGAGCAGTTCTTC. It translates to CASSYSQVWEQFF.

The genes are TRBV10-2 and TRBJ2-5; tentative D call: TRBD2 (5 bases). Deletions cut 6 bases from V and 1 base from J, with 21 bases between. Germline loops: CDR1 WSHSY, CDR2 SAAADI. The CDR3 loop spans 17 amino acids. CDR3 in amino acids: CASRAGRGPRGQETQYF. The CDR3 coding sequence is TGCGCCAGCAGGGCCGGAAGAGGACCCCGGGGCCAAGAGACCCAGTACTTC.